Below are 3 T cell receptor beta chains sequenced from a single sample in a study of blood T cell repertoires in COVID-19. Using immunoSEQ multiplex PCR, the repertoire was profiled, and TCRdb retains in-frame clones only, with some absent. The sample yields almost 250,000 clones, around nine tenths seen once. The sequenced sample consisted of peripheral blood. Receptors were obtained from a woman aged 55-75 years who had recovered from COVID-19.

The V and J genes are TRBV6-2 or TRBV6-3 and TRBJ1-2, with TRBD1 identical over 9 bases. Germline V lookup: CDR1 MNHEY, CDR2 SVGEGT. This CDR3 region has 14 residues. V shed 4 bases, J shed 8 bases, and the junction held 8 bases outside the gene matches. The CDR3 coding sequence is TGTGCCAGCAGTTCCAGGACAGGGGAGGACGGCTACACCTTC. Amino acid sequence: CASSSRTGEDGYTF.

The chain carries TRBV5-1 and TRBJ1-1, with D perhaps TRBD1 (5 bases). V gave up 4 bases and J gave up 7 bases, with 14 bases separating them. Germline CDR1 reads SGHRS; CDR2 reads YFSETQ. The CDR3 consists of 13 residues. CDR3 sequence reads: CASSPWDSVEAFF. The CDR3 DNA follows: TGCGCCAGCAGCCCCTGGGACTCAGTTGAAGCTTTCTTT.

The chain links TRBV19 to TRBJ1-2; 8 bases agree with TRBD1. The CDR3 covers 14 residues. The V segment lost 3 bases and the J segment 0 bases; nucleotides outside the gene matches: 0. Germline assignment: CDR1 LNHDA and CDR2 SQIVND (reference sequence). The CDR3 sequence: CASSMDRANYGYTF. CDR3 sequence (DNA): TGTGCCAGTAGTATGGACAGGGCTAACTATGGCTACACCTTC.